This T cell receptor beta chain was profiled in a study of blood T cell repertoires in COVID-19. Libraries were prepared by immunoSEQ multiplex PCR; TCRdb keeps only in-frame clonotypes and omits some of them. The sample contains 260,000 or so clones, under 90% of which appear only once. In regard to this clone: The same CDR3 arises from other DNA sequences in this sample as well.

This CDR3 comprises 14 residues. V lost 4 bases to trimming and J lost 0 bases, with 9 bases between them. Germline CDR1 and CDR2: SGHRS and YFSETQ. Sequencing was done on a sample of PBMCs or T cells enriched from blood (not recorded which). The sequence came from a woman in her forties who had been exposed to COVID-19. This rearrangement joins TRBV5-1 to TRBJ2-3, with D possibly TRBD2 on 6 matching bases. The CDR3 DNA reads TGCGCCAGCAGCACCGGGACTAGCACAGATACGCAGTATTTT. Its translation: CASSTGTSTDTQYF.